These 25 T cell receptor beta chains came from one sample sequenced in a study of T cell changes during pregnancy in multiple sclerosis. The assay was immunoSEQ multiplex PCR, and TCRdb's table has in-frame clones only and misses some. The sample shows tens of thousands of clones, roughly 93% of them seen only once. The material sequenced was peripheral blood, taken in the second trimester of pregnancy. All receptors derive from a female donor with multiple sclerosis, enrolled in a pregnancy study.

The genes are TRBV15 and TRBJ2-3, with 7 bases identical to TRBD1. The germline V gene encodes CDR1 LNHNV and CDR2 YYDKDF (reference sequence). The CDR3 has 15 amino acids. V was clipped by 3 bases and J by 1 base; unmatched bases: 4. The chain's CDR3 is CATSRDGQGTDTQYF. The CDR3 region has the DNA TGTGCCACCAGCAGGGACGGACAGGGCACAGATACGCAGTATTTT.

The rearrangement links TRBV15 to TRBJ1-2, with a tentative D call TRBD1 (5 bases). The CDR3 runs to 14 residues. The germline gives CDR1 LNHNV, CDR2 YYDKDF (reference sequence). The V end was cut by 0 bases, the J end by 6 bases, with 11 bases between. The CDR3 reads CATSRELAGDGYTF. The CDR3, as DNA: TGTGCCACCAGCAGAGAATTGGCGGGGGATGGCTACACCTTC.

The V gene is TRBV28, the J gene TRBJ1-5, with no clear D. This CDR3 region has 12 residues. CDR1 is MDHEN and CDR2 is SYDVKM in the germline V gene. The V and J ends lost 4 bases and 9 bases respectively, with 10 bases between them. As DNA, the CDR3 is TGTGCCAGCAGTTCCCCCTATCGGCCCCAGCATTTT. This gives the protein CASSSPYRPQHF.

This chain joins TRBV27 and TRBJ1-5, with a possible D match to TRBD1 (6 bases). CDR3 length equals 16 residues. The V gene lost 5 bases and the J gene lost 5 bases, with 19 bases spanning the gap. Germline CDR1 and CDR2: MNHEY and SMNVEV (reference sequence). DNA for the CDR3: TGTGCCAGCAGTGCCTCAACGACAGGAGGCTATCAGCCCCAGCATTTT. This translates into CASSASTTGGYQPQHF.

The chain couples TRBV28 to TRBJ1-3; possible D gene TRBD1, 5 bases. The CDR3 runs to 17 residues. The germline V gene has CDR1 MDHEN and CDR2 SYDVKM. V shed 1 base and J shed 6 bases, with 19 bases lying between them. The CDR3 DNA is TGTGCCAGCAGTTTATCAACCCCAGGGCTCTTCGAAAACACCATATATTTT. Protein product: CASSLSTPGLFENTIYF. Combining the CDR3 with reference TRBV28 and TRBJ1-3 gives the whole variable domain DVKVTQSSRYLVKRTGEKVFLECVQDMDHENMFWYRQDPGLGLRLIYFSYDVKMKEKGDIPEGYSVSREKKERFSLILESASTNQTSMYLCASSLSTPGLFENTIYFGEGSWLTVV.

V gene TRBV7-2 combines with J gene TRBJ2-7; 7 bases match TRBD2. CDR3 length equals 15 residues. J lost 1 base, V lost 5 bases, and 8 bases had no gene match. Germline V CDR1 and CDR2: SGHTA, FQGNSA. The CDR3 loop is CASSPSARGSYEQYF. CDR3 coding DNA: TGTGCCAGCAGCCCCTCTGCGCGGGGGTCCTACGAGCAGTACTTC. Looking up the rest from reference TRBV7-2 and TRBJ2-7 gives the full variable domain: GAGVSQSPSNKVTEKGKDVELRCDPISGHTALYWYRQSLGQGLEFLIYFQGNSAPDKSGLPSDRFSAERTGGSVSTLTIQRTQQEDSAVYLCASSPSARGSYEQYFGPGTRLTVT.

Here the CDR3 reads CASSLVRVGSYEQYF. The CDR3 nucleotides read TGTGCCAGCAGTCTTGTCAGGGTCGGCTCCTACGAGCAGTACTTC. This chain connects TRBV6-1 to TRBJ2-7; D may be TRBD1 (5 bases). This CDR3 spans 15 amino acids. The V gene lost 5 bases and the J gene lost 0 bases, with 14 bases spanning the gap. CDR1 MNHNS and CDR2 SASEGT come from the germline V gene.

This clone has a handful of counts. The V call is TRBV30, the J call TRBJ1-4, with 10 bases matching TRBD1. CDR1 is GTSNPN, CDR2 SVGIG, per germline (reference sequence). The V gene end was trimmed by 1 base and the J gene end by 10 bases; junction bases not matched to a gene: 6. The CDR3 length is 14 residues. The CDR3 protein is CAWSAGQGEGKLFF. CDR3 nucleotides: TGTGCCTGGAGTGCCGGACAGGGGGAGGGAAAACTGTTTTTT. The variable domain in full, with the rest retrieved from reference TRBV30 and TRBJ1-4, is SQTIHQWPATLVQPVGSPLSLECTVEGTSNPNLYWYRQAAGRGLQLLFYSVGIGQISSEVPQNLSASRPQDRQFILSSKKLLLSDSGFYLCAWSAGQGEGKLFFGSGTQLSVL.

CDR3 amino acids: CASSPLREEGHEQYF. The CDR3 DNA sequence: TGCGCCAGCAGCCCCCTCAGGGAAGAAGGCCACGAGCAGTACTTC. The J gene is TRBJ2-7, the V gene TRBV4-3, with a weak D call TRBD1 (5 bases). Germline V gene lookup returns CDR1 LGHNA and CDR2 YSLEER. V was pared by 4 bases and J by 5 bases, with 18 bases between. The CDR3 loop spans 15 amino acids.

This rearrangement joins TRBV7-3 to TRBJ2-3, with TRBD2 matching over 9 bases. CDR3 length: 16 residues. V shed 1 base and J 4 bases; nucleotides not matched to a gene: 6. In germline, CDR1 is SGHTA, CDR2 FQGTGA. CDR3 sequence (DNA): TGTGCCAGCAGCTTAAATCCGGCGGGGGGGCCAGATACGCAGTATTTT. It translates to CASSLNPAGGPDTQYF.

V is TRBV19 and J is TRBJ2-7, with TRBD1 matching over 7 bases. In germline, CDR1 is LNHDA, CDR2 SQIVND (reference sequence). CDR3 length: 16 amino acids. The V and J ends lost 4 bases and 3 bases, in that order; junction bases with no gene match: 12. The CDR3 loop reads CASSTVGRQGSYEQYF. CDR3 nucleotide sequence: TGTGCCAGTAGTACGGTTGGGCGACAGGGTAGCTACGAGCAGTACTTC.

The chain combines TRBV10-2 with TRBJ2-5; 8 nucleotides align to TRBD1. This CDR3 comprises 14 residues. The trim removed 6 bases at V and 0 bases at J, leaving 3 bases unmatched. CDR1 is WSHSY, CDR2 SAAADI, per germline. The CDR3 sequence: CASSGTGYQETQYF. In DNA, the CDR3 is TGCGCCAGCAGCGGGACAGGCTACCAAGAGACCCAGTACTTC.

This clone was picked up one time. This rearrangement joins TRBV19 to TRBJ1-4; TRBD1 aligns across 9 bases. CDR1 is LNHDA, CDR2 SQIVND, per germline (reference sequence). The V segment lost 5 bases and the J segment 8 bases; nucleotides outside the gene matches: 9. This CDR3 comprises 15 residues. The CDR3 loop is CASSPWTGEREKLFF. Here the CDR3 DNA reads TGTGCCAGTAGTCCTTGGACAGGGGAAAGGGAAAAACTGTTTTTT.

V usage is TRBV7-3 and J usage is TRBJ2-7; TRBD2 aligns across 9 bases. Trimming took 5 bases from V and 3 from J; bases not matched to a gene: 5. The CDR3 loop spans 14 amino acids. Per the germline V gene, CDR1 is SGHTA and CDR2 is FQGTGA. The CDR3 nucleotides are TGTGCCAGCAGCCCCAGCGGGGGGCTCTACGAGCAGTACTTC. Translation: CASSPSGGLYEQYF.

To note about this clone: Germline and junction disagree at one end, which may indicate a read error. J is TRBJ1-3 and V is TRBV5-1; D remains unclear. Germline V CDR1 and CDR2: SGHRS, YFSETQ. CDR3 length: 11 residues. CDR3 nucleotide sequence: TGCGCCAGTAGCTCTGGAAACACCATATATTTT. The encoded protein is CASSSGNTIYF.

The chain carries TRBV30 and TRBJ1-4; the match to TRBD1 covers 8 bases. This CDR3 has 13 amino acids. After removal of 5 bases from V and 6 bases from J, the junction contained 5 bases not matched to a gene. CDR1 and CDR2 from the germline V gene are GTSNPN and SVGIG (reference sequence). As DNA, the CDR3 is TGTGCCTGGGAAGGACAGGGTTATGAAAAACTGTTTTTT. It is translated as CAWEGQGYEKLFF.

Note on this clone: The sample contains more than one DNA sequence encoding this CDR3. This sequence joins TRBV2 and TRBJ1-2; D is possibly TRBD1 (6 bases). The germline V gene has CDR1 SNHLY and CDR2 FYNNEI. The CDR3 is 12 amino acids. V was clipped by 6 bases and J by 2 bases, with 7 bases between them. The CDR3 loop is CASRDRNYGYTF. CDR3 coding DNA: TGTGCCAGCAGGGACAGAAACTATGGCTACACCTTC.

The CDR3 protein is CASIRNLAGASPYEQYF. The DNA for the CDR3 is TGCGCCAGCATTAGAAACCTAGCGGGGGCCTCGCCCTACGAGCAGTACTTC. The V gene is TRBV10-2, the J gene TRBJ2-7, with 10 bases fitting TRBD2. CDR1 WSHSY and CDR2 SAAADI come from the germline V gene. This CDR3 region has 17 residues. Unmatched junction bases numbered 14, after V lost 7 bases and J lost 2 bases.

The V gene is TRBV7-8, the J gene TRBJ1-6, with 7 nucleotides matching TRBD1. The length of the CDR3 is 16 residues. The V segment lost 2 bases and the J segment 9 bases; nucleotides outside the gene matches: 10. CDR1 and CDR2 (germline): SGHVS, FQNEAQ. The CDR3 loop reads CASSLSRQGVGSPLHF. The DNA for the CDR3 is TGTGCCAGCAGCTTAAGCCGTCAGGGGGTAGGTTCACCCCTCCACTTT.

CDR3 loop: CASSLPGVSYNEQFF. In DNA, the CDR3 is TGTGCCAGCAGCTTGCCAGGCGTCTCCTACAATGAGCAGTTCTTC. This chain links TRBV5-4 with TRBJ2-1; D gene unclear. Looked up from germline, CDR1 is SGHNT and CDR2 is YYREEE (reference sequence). Deletions cut 1 base from V and 0 bases from J, with 8 bases between. The CDR3 is made up of 15 amino acids.

CDR3 DNA: TGCGCCAGCAGCCCGACAGACTCTGGGGCCAACGTCCTGACTTTC. It codes for CASSPTDSGANVLTF. The chain uses TRBV5-1 and TRBJ2-6, with D maybe TRBD1 (5 bases). The germline V and J ends were trimmed by 4 bases and 0 bases, with 8 bases remaining between them. This CDR3 comprises 15 residues. The germline V gene has CDR1 SGHRS and CDR2 YFSETQ.

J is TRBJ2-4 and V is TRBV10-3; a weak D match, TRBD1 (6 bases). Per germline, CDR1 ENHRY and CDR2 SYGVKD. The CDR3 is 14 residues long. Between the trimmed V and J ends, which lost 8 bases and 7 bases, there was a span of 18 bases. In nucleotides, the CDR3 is TGTGCCATCTCGGAACAGGCTCAGGGGAACATTCAGTACTTC. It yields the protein CAISEQAQGNIQYF.

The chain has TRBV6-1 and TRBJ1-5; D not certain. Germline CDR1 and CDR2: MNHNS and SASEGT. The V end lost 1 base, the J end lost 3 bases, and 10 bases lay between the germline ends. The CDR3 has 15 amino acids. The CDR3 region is CASSEGGLANQPQHF. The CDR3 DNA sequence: TGTGCCAGCAGTGAAGGAGGGTTGGCCAATCAGCCCCAGCATTTT.

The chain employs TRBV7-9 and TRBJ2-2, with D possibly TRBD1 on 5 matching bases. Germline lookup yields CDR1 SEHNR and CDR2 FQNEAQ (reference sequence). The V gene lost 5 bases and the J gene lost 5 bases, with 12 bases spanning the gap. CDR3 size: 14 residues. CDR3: CASSAWGGTGELFF. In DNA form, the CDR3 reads TGTGCCAGCAGCGCTTGGGGCGGTACCGGGGAGCTGTTTTTT.

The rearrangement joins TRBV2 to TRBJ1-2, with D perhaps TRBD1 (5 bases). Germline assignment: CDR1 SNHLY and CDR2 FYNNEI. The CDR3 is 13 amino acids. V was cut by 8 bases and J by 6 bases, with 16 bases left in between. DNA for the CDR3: TGTGCCAGCCGGGACGTGGGAGGCAATGGCTACACCTTC. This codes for CASRDVGGNGYTF.